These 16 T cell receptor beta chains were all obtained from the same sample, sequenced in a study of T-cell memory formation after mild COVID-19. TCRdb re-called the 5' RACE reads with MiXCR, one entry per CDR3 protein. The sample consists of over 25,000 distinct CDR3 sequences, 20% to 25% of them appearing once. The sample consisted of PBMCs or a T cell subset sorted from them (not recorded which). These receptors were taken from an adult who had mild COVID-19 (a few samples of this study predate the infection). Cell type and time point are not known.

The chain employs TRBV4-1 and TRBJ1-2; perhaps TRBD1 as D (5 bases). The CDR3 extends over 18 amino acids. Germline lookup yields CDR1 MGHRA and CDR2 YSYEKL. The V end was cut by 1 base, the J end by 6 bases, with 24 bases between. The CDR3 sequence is CASSQVLRDSLKKDGYTF. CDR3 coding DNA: TGCGCCAGCAGCCAAGTTCTCCGGGACTCCCTCAAGAAGGATGGCTACACCTTC.

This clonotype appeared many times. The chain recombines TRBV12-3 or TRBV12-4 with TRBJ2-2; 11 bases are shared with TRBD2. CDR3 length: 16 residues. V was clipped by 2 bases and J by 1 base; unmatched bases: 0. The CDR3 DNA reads TGTGCCAGCAGTTTAACTAGCGGGAGGAACACCGGGGAGCTGTTTTTT. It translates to CASSLTSGRNTGELFF.

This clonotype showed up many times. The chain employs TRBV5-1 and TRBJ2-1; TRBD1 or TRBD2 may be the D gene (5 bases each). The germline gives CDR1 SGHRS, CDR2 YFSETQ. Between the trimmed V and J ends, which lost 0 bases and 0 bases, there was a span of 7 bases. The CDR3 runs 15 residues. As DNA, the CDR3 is TGCGCCAGCAGCTTGGGGGGGAGCTCCTACAATGAGCAGTTCTTC. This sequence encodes CASSLGGSSYNEQFF.

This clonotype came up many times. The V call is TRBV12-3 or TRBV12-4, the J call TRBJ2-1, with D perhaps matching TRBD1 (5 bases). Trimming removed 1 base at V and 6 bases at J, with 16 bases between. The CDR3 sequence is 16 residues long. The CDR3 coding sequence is TGTGCCAGCAGTTTAGGAGCCGGTCAGGGTGGCAATGAGCAGTTCTTC. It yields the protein CASSLGAGQGGNEQFF.

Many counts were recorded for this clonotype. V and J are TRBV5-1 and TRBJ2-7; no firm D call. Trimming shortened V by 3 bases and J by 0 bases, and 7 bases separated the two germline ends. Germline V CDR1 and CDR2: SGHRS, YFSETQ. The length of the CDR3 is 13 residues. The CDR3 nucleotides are TGCGCCAGCAGCTACGGAGACTCCTACGAGCAGTACTTC. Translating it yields CASSYGDSYEQYF.

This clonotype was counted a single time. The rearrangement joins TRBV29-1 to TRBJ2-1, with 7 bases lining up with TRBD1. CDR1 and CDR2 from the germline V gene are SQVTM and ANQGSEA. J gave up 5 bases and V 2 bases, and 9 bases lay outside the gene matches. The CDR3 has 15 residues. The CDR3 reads CSVEPRGQLDNEQFF. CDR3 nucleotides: TGCAGCGTTGAACCTCGGGGACAGCTTGACAATGAGCAGTTCTTC.

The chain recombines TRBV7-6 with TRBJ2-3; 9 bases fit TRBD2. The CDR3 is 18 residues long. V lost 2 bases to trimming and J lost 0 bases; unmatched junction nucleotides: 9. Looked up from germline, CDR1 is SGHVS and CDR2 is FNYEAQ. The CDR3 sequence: CASSLRPPSGTSTDTQYF. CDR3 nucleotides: TGTGCCAGCAGCTTACGTCCACCTAGCGGGACTAGCACAGATACGCAGTATTTT.

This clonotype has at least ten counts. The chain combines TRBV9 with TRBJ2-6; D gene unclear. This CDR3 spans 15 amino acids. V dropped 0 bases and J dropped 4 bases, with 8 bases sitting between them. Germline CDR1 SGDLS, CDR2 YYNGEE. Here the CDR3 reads CASSVAAAGANVLTF. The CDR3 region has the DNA TGTGCCAGCAGCGTAGCGGCAGCCGGGGCCAACGTCCTGACTTTC.

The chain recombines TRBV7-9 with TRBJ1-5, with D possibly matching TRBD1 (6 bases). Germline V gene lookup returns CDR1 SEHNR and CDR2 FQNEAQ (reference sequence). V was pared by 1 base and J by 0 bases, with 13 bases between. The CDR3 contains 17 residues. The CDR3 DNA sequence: TGTGCCAGCAGCTTAGGGCGACAGGACTATAGCAATCAGCCCCAGCATTTT. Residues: CASSLGRQDYSNQPQHF.

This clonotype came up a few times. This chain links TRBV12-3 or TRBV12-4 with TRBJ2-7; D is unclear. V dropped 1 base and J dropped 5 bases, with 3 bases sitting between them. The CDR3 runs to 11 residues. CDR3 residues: CASSLGNEQYF. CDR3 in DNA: TGTGCCAGCAGTTTAGGTAACGAGCAGTACTTC.

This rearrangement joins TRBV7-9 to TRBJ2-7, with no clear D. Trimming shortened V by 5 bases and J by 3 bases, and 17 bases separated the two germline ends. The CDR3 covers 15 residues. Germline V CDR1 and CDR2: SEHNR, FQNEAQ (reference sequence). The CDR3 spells CASSLPSGKDYEQYF. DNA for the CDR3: TGTGCCAGCAGCCTGCCGTCGGGTAAGGACTACGAGCAGTACTTC.

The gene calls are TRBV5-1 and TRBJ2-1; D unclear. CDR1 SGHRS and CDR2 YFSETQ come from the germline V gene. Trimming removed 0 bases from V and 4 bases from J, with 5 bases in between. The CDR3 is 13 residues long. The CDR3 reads CASSLDAYNEQFF. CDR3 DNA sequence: TGCGCCAGCAGCTTGGACGCATACAATGAGCAGTTCTTC.

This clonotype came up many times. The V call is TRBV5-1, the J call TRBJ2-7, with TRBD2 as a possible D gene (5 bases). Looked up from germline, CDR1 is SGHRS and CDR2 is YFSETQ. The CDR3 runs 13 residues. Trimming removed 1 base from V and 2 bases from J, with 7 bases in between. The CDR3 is CASSLNGAYEQYF. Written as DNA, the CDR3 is TGCGCCAGCAGCTTGAACGGGGCCTACGAGCAGTACTTC.

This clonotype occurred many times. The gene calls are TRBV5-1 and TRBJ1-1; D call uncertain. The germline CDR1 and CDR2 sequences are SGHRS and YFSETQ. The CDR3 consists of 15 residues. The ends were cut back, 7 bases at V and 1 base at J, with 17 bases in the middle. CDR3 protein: CASALTTAPNTEAFF. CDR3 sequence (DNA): TGCGCCAGCGCCCTGACCACAGCCCCGAACACTGAAGCTTTCTTT. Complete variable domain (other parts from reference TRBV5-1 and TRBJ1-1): KAGVTQTPRYLIKTRGQQVTLSCSPISGHRSVSWYQQTPGQGLQFLFEYFSETQRNKGNFPGRFSGRQFSNSRSEMNVSTLELGDSALYLCASALTTAPNTEAFFGQGTRLTVV.

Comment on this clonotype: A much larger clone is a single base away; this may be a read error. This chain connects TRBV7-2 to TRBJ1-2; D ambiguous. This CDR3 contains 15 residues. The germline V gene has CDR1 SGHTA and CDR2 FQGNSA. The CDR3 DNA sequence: TGTGACAGCAGCTTAGTTGGGGAAACTAACTATGGCTACACCTTC. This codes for CDSSLVGETNYGYTF.

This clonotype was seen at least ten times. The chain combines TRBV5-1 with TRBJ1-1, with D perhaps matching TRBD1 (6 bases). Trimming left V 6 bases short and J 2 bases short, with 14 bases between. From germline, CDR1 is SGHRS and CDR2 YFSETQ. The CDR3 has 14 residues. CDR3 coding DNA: TGCGCCAGCACCCGGGGAGGGGGAAACACTGAAGCTTTCTTT. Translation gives CASTRGGGNTEAFF.